Each of the 26 T cell receptor beta chains below was sequenced from the same sample in a study of blood T cell repertoires in COVID-19. Clones were read by immunoSEQ multiplex PCR, and TCRdb kept only the in-frame ones, dropping some. The repertoire has some 70,000 clones, approximately 90% of them found once; the top ten carry roughly a tenth. The sequencing sample was made of PBMCs or T cells enriched from blood (not recorded which). These receptor sequences come from a woman aged 35 to 49 who had recovered from COVID-19.

The chain employs TRBV7-9 and TRBJ2-5; 10 bases are a match to TRBD2. CDR1 SEHNR and CDR2 FQNEAQ come from the germline V gene (reference sequence). V lost 3 bases to trimming and J lost 8 bases; unmatched junction nucleotides: 9. This CDR3 region has 15 residues. The CDR3 sequence is CASSLAPSGGKTQYF. The CDR3, as DNA: TGTGCCAGCAGCTTGGCCCCTAGCGGGGGAAAAACCCAGTACTTC.

This clone is a singleton in its sample. The chain uses TRBV7-2 and TRBJ2-7; 12 bases line up with TRBD2. The CDR3 spans 14 residues. After removal of 4 bases from V and 5 bases from J, the junction contained 3 bases not matched to a gene. Germline lookup yields CDR1 SGHTA and CDR2 FQGNSA. CDR3 DNA: TGTGCCAGCAGCTCTAGCGGGGGGGCTAACGAGCAGTACTTC. It encodes CASSSSGGANEQYF.

V is TRBV12-3 or TRBV12-4 and J is TRBJ1-1; unclear D gene. V was cut by 5 bases and J by 4 bases, with 11 bases left in between. This CDR3 spans 13 amino acids. The CDR3 nucleotides are TGTGCCAGCAGTCTACTGTCGGGCACTGAAGCTTTCTTT. Residues: CASSLLSGTEAFF.

J is TRBJ2-2 and V is TRBV3-1 (or the pseudogene TRBV3-2); 10 nucleotides line up with TRBD2. Germline V gives CDR1 LGHDT, CDR2 YNNKEL (reference sequence). There are 18 residues in the CDR3. V was clipped by 1 base and J by 4 bases; unmatched bases: 9. CDR3 residues: CASSQGELAGGFTGELFF. CDR3 DNA sequence: TGTGCCAGCAGCCAAGGGGAATTAGCGGGGGGTTTCACCGGGGAGCTGTTTTTT.

V and J are TRBV6-5 and TRBJ2-7; D might be TRBD2 (5 bases). The length of the CDR3 is 15 residues. Deletions cut 0 bases from V and 5 bases from J, with 14 bases between. CDR1 MNHEY and CDR2 SVGAGI come from the germline V gene. CDR3 nucleotide sequence: TGTGCCAGCAGTTACTCCTTTTTACGGGGAAACGAGCAGTACTTC. Protein sequence: CASSYSFLRGNEQYF.

The CDR3 DNA reads TGTGCCAGCAGTGACATACTAGGCTACACCTTC. It codes for CASSDILGYTF. The chain uses TRBV2 and TRBJ1-2, with unresolved D. CDR3 length: 11 amino acids. The germline V and J ends were trimmed by 3 bases and 8 bases, with 7 bases remaining between them. In germline, CDR1 is SNHLY, CDR2 FYNNEI.

V and J are TRBV7-6 and TRBJ2-7; 7 bases line up with TRBD1. After removal of 5 bases from V and 0 bases from J, the junction contained 13 bases not matched to a gene. From germline, CDR1 is SGHVS and CDR2 FNYEAQ. The CDR3 spans 17 residues. The CDR3 here is CASSPRYRDRSSYEQYF. In DNA, the CDR3 is TGTGCCAGCAGCCCGCGGTACCGGGACAGATCCTCCTACGAGCAGTACTTC.

V usage is TRBV29-1 and J usage is TRBJ2-7; 7 positions agree with TRBD1. CDR3 length: 13 residues. V was pared by 6 bases and J by 2 bases, with 7 bases of the junction left unmatched. Looked up from germline, CDR1 is SQVTM and CDR2 is ANQGSEA. CDR3 DNA: TGCAGCGTACCGGGACAGATTCCCTACGAGCAGTACTTC. Protein: CSVPGQIPYEQYF.

The rearrangement links TRBV9 to TRBJ1-1, with D maybe TRBD1 (6 bases). The CDR3 runs to 16 residues. Germline V gene sequence: CDR1 SGDLS, CDR2 YYNGEE. With 0 bases removed from V and 1 base from J, the gap between germline ends came to 13 bases. The CDR3 sequence: CASSVAAGESNTEAFF. DNA of the CDR3: TGTGCCAGCAGCGTAGCGGCAGGGGAATCGAACACTGAAGCTTTCTTT.

This clone appeared a few times. The chain recombines TRBV11-2 with TRBJ2-7; D might be TRBD1 (5 bases). V lost 7 bases and J 5 bases, leaving 18 bases between the germline ends. The CDR3 runs to 14 residues. CDR1 SGHAT and CDR2 FQNNGV come from the germline V gene. This CDR3 reads CASTFLGVGDEQYF. The CDR3 DNA sequence: TGTGCCAGCACCTTCCTAGGGGTAGGCGACGAGCAGTACTTC.

This clone came up once. This chain links TRBV6-6 with TRBJ1-1, with TRBD1 identical over 8 bases. Trimming cost V 2 bases and J 8 bases; bases outside gene matches: 4. CDR1 and CDR2 (germline): MNHNY, SVGAGI (reference sequence). There are 13 residues in the CDR3. CDR3 sequence: CASSYLGDREAFF. The CDR3 nucleotides are TGTGCCAGCAGTTACCTGGGGGACAGGGAAGCTTTCTTT.

The genes are TRBV9 and TRBJ2-7, with 9 bases aligning to TRBD2. The V segment lost 1 base and the J segment 5 bases; nucleotides outside the gene matches: 10. CDR3 length: 16 residues. Germline values: CDR1 SGDLS, CDR2 YYNGEE. CDR3 protein: CASSVYRRGGFHEQYF. The CDR3 nucleotides are TGTGCCAGCAGCGTATATAGGCGGGGGGGCTTCCACGAGCAGTACTTC.

The table lists this clone with a count of one. The rearrangement joins TRBV5-8 to TRBJ2-7; 10 bases fit TRBD1. The V and J ends lost 4 bases and 3 bases, in that order; junction bases with no gene match: 10. Germline V gene sequence: CDR1 SGHTS, CDR2 YDEGEE. The length of the CDR3 is 16 residues. The CDR3 region is CASSARDRGPFYEQYF. The DNA for the CDR3 is TGTGCCAGCAGCGCTCGGGACAGGGGCCCCTTCTACGAGCAGTACTTC.

This chain joins TRBV15 and TRBJ1-3; D is unclear. V dropped 3 bases and J dropped 1 base, with 10 bases sitting between them. This CDR3 contains 15 residues. Germline-derived CDR1 and CDR2 are LNHNV and YYDKDF (reference sequence). The CDR3 loop reads CATSRPSVSGNTIYF. In DNA form, the CDR3 reads TGTGCCACCAGCAGGCCAAGCGTGTCTGGAAACACCATATATTTT.

The chain links TRBV7-3 to TRBJ2-1; D possibly corresponds to TRBD1 (7 bases). In germline, CDR1 is SGHTA, CDR2 FQGTGA. The V gene lost 1 base and the J gene lost 6 bases, with 25 bases spanning the gap. This CDR3 contains 19 residues. The CDR3 spells CASSLKWIGGGGSGNEQFF. The CDR3 DNA reads TGTGCCAGCAGCTTAAAATGGATAGGAGGGGGCGGAAGTGGCAATGAGCAGTTCTTC.

The chain combines TRBV11-3 with TRBJ2-1; D ambiguous. Looked up from germline, CDR1 is SGHNT and CDR2 is YENEEA. V shed 4 bases and J shed 6 bases, with 7 bases lying between them. The CDR3 covers 12 residues. Here the CDR3 reads CASSSLGNEQFF. The CDR3 nucleotides read TGTGCCAGCAGCTCCCTAGGCAATGAGCAGTTCTTC.

This clone was observed a single time. The chain joins TRBV2 to TRBJ2-3; a weak D match, TRBD2 (7 bases). The CDR3 is made up of 16 amino acids. Germline V gene data show CDR1 as SNHLY and CDR2 as FYNNEI. V gave up 4 bases and J gave up 0 bases, with 14 bases separating them. CDR3 residues: CASSAPGGLSTDTQYF. In DNA form, the CDR3 reads TGTGCCAGCAGTGCACCCGGGGGGCTCAGCACAGATACGCAGTATTTT.

J is TRBJ2-7 and V is TRBV5-4, with 7 positions matching TRBD1. Germline V gene data show CDR1 as SGHNT and CDR2 as YYREEE (reference sequence). V trimming: 0 bases; J trimming: 4 bases; junction bases outside the gene matches: 4. The CDR3 runs to 14 residues. CDR3 DNA sequence: TGTGCCAGCAGCTTGGACAGGGGAAGTTACGAGCAGTACTTC. It specifies CASSLDRGSYEQYF. The full variable domain, rest sourced from reference TRBV5-4 and TRBJ2-7, is ETGVTQSPTHLIKTRGQQVTLRCSSQSGHNTVSWYQQALGQGPQFIFQYYREEENGRGNFPPRFSGLQFPNYSSELNVNALELDDSALYLCASSLDRGSYEQYFGPGTRLTVT.

This chain joins TRBV2 and TRBJ2-5; TRBD2 matches 12 bases. Germline loops: CDR1 SNHLY, CDR2 FYNNEI. The CDR3 contains 16 residues. The trim removed 6 bases at V and 6 bases at J, leaving 11 bases unmatched. CDR3 nucleotide sequence: TGTGCCAGCAGCCACTTACTAGCGGGGGGCAAAAAGACCCAGTACTTC. Encoded protein: CASSHLLAGGKKTQYF. Combining the CDR3 with reference TRBV2 and TRBJ2-5 gives the whole variable domain EPEVTQTPSHQVTQMGQEVILRCVPISNHLYFYWYRQILGQKVEFLVSFYNNEISEKSEIFDDQFSVERPDGSNFTLKIRSTKLEDSAMYFCASSHLLAGGKKTQYFGPGTRLLVL.

CDR3 loop: CASSSDPQYYSGNTIYF. The DNA for the CDR3 is TGTGCCAGCAGCTCCGACCCCCAGTACTACTCTGGAAACACCATATATTTT. The chain employs TRBV11-3 and TRBJ1-3; no definite D call. Trimming removed 4 bases at V and 0 bases at J, with 16 bases between. Germline CDR1 SGHNT, CDR2 YENEEA. This CDR3 has 17 amino acids.

CDR3: CASSLASGFNTEAFF. CDR3 sequence (DNA): TGTGCCAGCAGCTTAGCGTCAGGGTTTAACACTGAAGCTTTCTTT. This chain connects TRBV7-9 to TRBJ1-1, with a tentative D call TRBD1 (5 bases). CDR3 size: 15 residues. Germline values: CDR1 SEHNR, CDR2 FQNEAQ (reference sequence). The V end was cut by 0 bases, the J end by 2 bases, with 10 bases between.

The chain joins TRBV6-1 to TRBJ2-1, with a weak D call TRBD2 (6 bases). This CDR3 spans 19 amino acids. Trimming shortened V by 4 bases and J by 0 bases, and 22 bases separated the two germline ends. From germline, CDR1 is MNHNS and CDR2 SASEGT. CDR3 nucleotide sequence: TGTGCCAGCAGTGCACAGAGACTAGGCTTGTTGGGCTCCTACAATGAGCAGTTCTTC. Translating gives CASSAQRLGLLGSYNEQFF.

This clone was detected once. This chain joins TRBV19 and TRBJ2-1; no definite D call. Trimming took 4 bases from V and 3 from J, leaving 7 bases between them. The CDR3 has 13 residues. Germline CDR1 and CDR2: LNHDA and SQIVND (reference sequence). The CDR3 reads CASSTRIYNEQFF. The CDR3 DNA reads TGTGCCAGTAGTACTAGGATCTACAATGAGCAGTTCTTC.

The chain has TRBV20-1 and TRBJ2-1, with TRBD1 as a possible D gene (5 bases). CDR1 and CDR2 from the germline V gene are DFQATT and SNEGSKA (reference sequence). The CDR3 spans 12 residues. The V end was cut by 3 bases, the J end by 8 bases, with 11 bases between. Here the CDR3 reads CSASGRADEQFF. The CDR3 DNA sequence: TGCAGTGCTAGTGGCAGGGCGGATGAGCAGTTCTTC.

The V gene is TRBV3-1 (or the pseudogene TRBV3-2), the J gene TRBJ1-4; D possibly corresponds to TRBD1 (6 bases). Between the trimmed V and J ends, which lost 0 bases and 10 bases, there was a span of 18 bases. The CDR3 runs 16 residues. Germline V gene sequence: CDR1 LGHDT, CDR2 YNNKEL (reference sequence). CDR3 nucleotide sequence: TGTGCCAGCAGCCAAGACAGGGGTGGGAGAGGTGGAAAACTGTTTTTT. Translation: CASSQDRGGRGGKLFF.

This chain uses TRBV6-5 with TRBJ2-3; 7 nucleotides line up with TRBD2. CDR1 is MNHEY, CDR2 SVGAGI, per germline. J gave up 6 bases and V 2 bases, and 8 bases lay outside the gene matches. This CDR3 spans 15 amino acids. The CDR3 region is CASSYRASGRDTQYF. As DNA, the CDR3 is TGTGCCAGCAGTTACCGGGCTAGCGGCCGCGATACGCAGTATTTT.